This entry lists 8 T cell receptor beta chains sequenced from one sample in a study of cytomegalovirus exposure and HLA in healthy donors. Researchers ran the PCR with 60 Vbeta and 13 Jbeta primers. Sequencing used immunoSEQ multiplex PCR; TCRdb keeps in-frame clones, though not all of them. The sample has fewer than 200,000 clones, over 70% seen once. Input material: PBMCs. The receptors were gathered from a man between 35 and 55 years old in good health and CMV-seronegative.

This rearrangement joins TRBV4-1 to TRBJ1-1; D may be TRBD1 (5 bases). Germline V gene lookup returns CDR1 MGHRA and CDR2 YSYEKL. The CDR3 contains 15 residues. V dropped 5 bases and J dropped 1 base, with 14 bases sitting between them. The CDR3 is CASSGWGITNTEAFF. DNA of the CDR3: TGCGCCAGCAGCGGGTGGGGCATCACGAACACTGAAGCTTTCTTT.

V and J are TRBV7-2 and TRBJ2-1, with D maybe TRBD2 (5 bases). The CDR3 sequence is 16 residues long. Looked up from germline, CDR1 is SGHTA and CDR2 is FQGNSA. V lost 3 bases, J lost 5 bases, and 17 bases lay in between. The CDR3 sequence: CASSFGPGLQNNEQFF. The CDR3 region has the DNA TGTGCCAGCAGCTTCGGCCCCGGACTCCAAAACAATGAGCAGTTCTTC.

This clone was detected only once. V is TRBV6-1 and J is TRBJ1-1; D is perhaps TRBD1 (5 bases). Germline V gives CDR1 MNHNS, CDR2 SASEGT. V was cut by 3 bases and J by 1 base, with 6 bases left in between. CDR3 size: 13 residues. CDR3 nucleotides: TGTGCCAGCAGTGAGACAGCGAACACTGAAGCTTTCTTT. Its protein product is CASSETANTEAFF.

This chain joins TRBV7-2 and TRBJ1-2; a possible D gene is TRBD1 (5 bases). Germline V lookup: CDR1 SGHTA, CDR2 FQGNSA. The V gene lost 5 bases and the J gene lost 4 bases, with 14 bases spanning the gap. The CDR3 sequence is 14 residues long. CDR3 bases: TGTGCCAGCAGCGGGGAGGGACTGATCTATGGCTACACCTTC. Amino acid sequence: CASSGEGLIYGYTF.

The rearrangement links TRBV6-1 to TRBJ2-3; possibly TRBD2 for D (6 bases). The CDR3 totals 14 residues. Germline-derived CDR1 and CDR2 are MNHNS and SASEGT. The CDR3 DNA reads TGTGCTAGCCACCCCGGGGGAGGCACAGATACGCAGTATTTT. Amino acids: CASHPGGGTDTQYF.

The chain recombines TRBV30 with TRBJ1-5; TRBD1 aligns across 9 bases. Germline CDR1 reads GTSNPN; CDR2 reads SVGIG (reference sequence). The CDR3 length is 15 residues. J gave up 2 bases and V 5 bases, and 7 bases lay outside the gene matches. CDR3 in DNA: TGTGCCTGGGGACTACAGGGGGCCGGCAATCAGCCCCAGCATTTT. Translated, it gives CAWGLQGAGNQPQHF.

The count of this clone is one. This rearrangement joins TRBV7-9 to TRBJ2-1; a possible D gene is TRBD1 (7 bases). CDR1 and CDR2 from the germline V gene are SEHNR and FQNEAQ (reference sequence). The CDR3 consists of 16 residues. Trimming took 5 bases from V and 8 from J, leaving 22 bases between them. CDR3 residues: CASSPGGRGWDHEQFF. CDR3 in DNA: TGTGCCAGCAGCCCAGGGGGGCGGGGATGGGATCATGAGCAGTTCTTC.

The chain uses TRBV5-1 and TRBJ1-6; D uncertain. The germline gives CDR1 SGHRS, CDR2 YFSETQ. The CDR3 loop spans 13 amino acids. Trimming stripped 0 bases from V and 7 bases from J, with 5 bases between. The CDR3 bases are TGCGCCAGCAGCTTGGATCCAAATTCACCCCTCCACTTT. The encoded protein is CASSLDPNSPLHF.